Listed below are T cell receptor beta chains from one sample, sequenced in a study of radiation and T cells in renal cell carcinoma. Profiling relied on immunoSEQ multiplex PCR, and the TCRdb table lists in-frame clones only, not all of them. The data hold about 20,000 clones, with approximately 60% observed a single time. The specimen was tumor tissue, collected from a patient whose treatment included radiotherapy and nephrectomy. These receptors came from a woman in her sixties or seventies with renal cell carcinoma. CDR3s include the opening cysteine and the closing phenylalanine or tryptophan. Each record gives: CDR3 DNA, CDR3 protein, J gene, V gene, clone size, D gene. A D gene is named only where the DNA matches it firmly. A clone size is listed for some rows: how often the clone was seen (once, few, many), or a class if it is expanded.

TGTGCCAGCAGCGTCACTAGCGGGCCAGGGGAGCAGTACTTC	CASSVTSGPGEQYF	TRBJ2-7	TRBV9	-	TRBD2
TGTGCCAGCTCACCTACGGCGGGGGCTCGACAAGAGACCCAGTACTTC	CASSPTAGARQETQYF	TRBJ2-5	TRBV18	-	-
TGTGCCAGCAGCTCGGGACTTACTGGGGTGGGTTCACCCCTCCACTTT	CASSSGLTGVGSPLHF	TRBJ1-6	TRBV11-2	-	-
TGTGCCAGCAGTGAAACTAGCGGGGGGATCTACGAGCAGTACTTC	CASSETSGGIYEQYF	TRBJ2-7	TRBV6-1	-	TRBD2
TGCGCCAGCAGCTTGGGTACTAGCGGGGGGAGAGAGACCCAGTACTTC	CASSLGTSGGRETQYF	TRBJ2-5	TRBV5-1	-	TRBD2
TGTGCCAGTAGTCTGCGCAGGACTAGCGGGGCTAGCCCCAATGAGCAGTTCTTC	CASSLRRTSGASPNEQFF	TRBJ2-1	TRBV19	few	TRBD2
TGTGCCAGTAGTACGTGGGACACCTATAACTATGGCTACACCTTC	CASSTWDTYNYGYTF	TRBJ1-2	TRBV19	few	-
TGTGCCAGCAGCTCCCTCGGTGGGGGTTGGGGGACCCAGTACTTC	CASSSLGGGWGTQYF	TRBJ2-5	TRBV7-6	-	-
TGCGCCAGCAGCCTACGGAGGGACAGGGGCGAGCAGTACTTC	CASSLRRDRGEQYF	TRBJ2-7	TRBV4-3	-	TRBD1
TGCGCCAGCAGCCCTACGTCTAGGGGAGGTTCACCCCTCCACTTT	CASSPTSRGGSPLHF	TRBJ1-6	TRBV5-4	-	-
TGTGCCAGTAAAAGGACAGGTACCTACGAGCAGTACTTC	CASKRTGTYEQYF	TRBJ2-7	TRBV19	few	TRBD1
TGTGCCATCAGCCGGGGGGACAGCTCCTACGAGCAGTACTTC	CAISRGDSSYEQYF	TRBJ2-7	TRBV10-3	-	-
TGTGCCTGGAGAAGGGGGAGGGACGCTGGGGCCAACGTCCTGACTTTC	CAWRRGRDAGANVLTF	TRBJ2-6	TRBV30	-	-
TGTGCCAGCAGCCCCCCGGTGGGGGGCGTTTCACCCCTCCACTTT	CASSPPVGGVSPLHF	TRBJ1-6	TRBV25-1	once	-
TGTGCCAGCATGACACCAAACTACGAGCAGTACTTC	CASMTPNYEQYF	TRBJ2-7	TRBV6-5	-	-
TGTGCCACCAGCAGAGAGAAAACCCCGAACACTGAAGCTTTCTTT	CATSREKTPNTEAFF	TRBJ1-1	TRBV15	-	-
TGTGCCAGCTCCCAGGGGACTAGCGGGGGGAGGAATGAGCAGTTCTTC	CASSQGTSGGRNEQFF	TRBJ2-1	TRBV9	-	TRBD2
TGTGCCAGCTCACTCACCCCAGGGGGTTCTTACAATGAGCAGTTCTTC	CASSLTPGGSYNEQFF	TRBJ2-1	TRBV18	few	TRBD1
TGTGCCTGGAGTAAGGGACAGTACGAGCAGTACTTC	CAWSKGQYEQYF	TRBJ2-7	TRBV30	-	TRBD1
TGTGCCAGCTCACCGTACAGCGTACTGAACACTGAAGCTTTCTTT	CASSPYSVLNTEAFF	TRBJ1-1	TRBV18	once	-
TGTGCCAGCAGCTTTGGGCCGGGACAGGGGGCTTCGGAGACCCAGTACTTC	CASSFGPGQGASETQYF	TRBJ2-5	TRBV11-2	-	TRBD1
TGTGCCAGCAGCTCGATCGGGGGGGACGCAGATACGCAGTATTTT	CASSSIGGDADTQYF	TRBJ2-3	TRBV9	-	TRBD2